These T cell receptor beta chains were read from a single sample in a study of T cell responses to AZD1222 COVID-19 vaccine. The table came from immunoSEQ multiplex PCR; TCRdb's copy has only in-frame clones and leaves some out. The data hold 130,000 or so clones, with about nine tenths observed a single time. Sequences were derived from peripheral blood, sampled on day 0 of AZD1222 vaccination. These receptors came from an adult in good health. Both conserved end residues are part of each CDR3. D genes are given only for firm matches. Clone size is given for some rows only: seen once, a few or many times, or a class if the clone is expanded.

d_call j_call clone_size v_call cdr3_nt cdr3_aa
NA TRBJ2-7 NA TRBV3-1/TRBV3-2 TGTGCCAGCAGCGCAAACCCACCCCCGCGTCACGGCGGGGGCCGCTCCTACGAGCAGTACTTC CASSANPPPRHGGGRSYEQYF
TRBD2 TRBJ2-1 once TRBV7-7 TGTGCTAGCAGCCGCGGACTAGCCCAGGATGAGCAGTTCTTC CASSRGLAQDEQFF
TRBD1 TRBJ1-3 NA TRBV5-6 TGTGCCAGCAGCTTAAACCGAGGACAGGGATTTGGAAACACCATATATTTT CASSLNRGQGFGNTIYF
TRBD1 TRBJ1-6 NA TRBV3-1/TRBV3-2 TGTGCCAGCAGCCAAGATGGGACAGGGATTTCACCCCTCCACTTT CASSQDGTGISPLHF
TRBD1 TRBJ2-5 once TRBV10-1 TGCGCCAGCAGTTCCGGACAGGACCAAGAGACCCAGTACTTC CASSSGQDQETQYF
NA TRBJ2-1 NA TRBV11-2 TGTGCCAGCAGCCTAGGGTCAGTGTTCAATGAGCAGTTCTTC CASSLGSVFNEQFF
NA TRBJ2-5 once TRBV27 TGTGCCAGCAGTCCTGGACAGTTCCAAGAGACCCAGTACTTC CASSPGQFQETQYF
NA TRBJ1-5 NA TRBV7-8 TGTGCCAGCAGCTTAGAGCGGGTTAGCAATCAGCCCCAGCATTTT CASSLERVSNQPQHF
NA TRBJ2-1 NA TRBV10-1 TGCGCCAGCAGTGTGTCCAGTAGCTCCTACAATGAGCAGTTCTTC CASSVSSSSYNEQFF
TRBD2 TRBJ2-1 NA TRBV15 TGTGCCACCAGCAGAGCGGGAGGGCCAATCGATGAGCAGTTCTTC CATSRAGGPIDEQFF
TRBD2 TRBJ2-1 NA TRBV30 TGTGCCTGGACCCGCGGGGGAGCTTACAATGAGCAGTTCTTC CAWTRGGAYNEQFF
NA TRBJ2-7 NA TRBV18 TGTGCCAGCTCATCAAAGACCGGGACGGGGGACCACGAGCAGTACTTC CASSSKTGTGDHEQYF
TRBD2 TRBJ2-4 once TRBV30 TGTGCCTGGAGTCGGACTAGCGGGAGGGCGAACATTCAGTACTTC CAWSRTSGRANIQYF
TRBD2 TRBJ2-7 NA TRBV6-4 TGTGCCAGCAGTGGGTGGGGGGGAAGCGAGCAGTACTTC CASSGWGGSEQYF
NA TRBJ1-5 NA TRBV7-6 TGTGCCAGCAGCACCCCAACGGGGGCTCAGCCCCAGCATTTT CASSTPTGAQPQHF
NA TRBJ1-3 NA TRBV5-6 TGTGCCAGCAGCTCTCTATCTGAGGGGAGTTCAGCTGGAAACACCATATATTTT CASSSLSEGSSAGNTIYF
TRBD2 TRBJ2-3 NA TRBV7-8 TGTGCCAGCAGCCAAAGTCGAGCGGGGATTCGCACAGATACGCAGTATTTT CASSQSRAGIRTDTQYF
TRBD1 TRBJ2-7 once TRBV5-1 TGCGCCAGCAGACCGGGACAGGGTGACGAGCAGTACTTC CASRPGQGDEQYF
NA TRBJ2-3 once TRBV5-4 TGTGCCAGCAGCCAGGAGACAGATACGCAGTATTTT CASSQETDTQYF
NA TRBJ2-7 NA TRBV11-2 TGTGCCAGCAGCTTATTCCACGAGCAGTACTTC CASSLFHEQYF
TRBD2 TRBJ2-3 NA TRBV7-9 TGTGCCAGCAGCCCCGGACTAGCGAAGGGTACGCAGTATTTT CASSPGLAKGTQYF
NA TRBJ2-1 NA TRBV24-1 TGTGCCACCAGTGATCCATCATGGCGGGAAGGTGAGCAGTTCTTC CATSDPSWREGEQFF
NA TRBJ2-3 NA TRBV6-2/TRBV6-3 TGTGCCAGCAGTTACTCGACTAGCACAGATACGCAGTATTTT CASSYSTSTDTQYF
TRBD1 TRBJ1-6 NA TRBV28 TGTGCCAGCAGTTCGACAGGGAACTCCTATAATTCACCCCTCCACTTT CASSSTGNSYNSPLHF
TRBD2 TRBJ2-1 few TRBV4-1 TGCGCCAGCAGCCAAGAACGGCTAGCGGCAGCGTACAATGAGCAGTTCTTC CASSQERLAAAYNEQFF
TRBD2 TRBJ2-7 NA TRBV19 TGTGCCAGTAGTCCGAGAGGGGGACTAGCGGGAGACCCCTACGAGCAGTACTTC CASSPRGGLAGDPYEQYF
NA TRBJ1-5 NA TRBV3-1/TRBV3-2 TGTGCCAGCAGCCATGGCTGGGGCCGCCGCAATCAGCCCCAGCATTTT CASSHGWGRRNQPQHF
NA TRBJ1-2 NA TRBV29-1 TGCAGCGTGGGGAACGGGCAGGGCTATGGCTACACCTTC CSVGNGQGYGYTF